A selection of T cell receptor beta chains follows, all from one sample in a study of control samples from healthy donors and cancer patients. This table comes from immunoSEQ multiplex PCR, and its TCRdb copy is limited to in-frame clones, with some not included. The sample shows about 54,000 clones, 95% to 97% of them seen only once. The specimen sequenced was blood. Every receptor here comes from a woman between 25 and 40 years old in good health. Both conserved end residues are part of each CDR3. D genes are given only for firm matches. Not every row has a clone size; where given, it reads once, few, many or a size class.

clone size: .; D gene: TRBD2; J gene: TRBJ2-3; V gene: TRBV7-2; CDR3 protein: CASSPTSGSGQYF; CDR3 DNA: TGTGCCAGCAGCCCCACTAGCGGGAGCGGGCAGTATTTT
clone size: .; D gene: TRBD2; J gene: TRBJ2-1; V gene: TRBV7-9; CDR3 protein: CASSLGGLAGAYNEQFF; CDR3 DNA: TGTGCCAGCAGCTTAGGGGGACTAGCGGGGGCCTACAATGAGCAGTTCTTC
clone size: once; D gene: .; J gene: TRBJ2-1; V gene: TRBV11-3; CDR3 protein: CASSLGSGPYNEQFF; CDR3 DNA: TGTGCCAGCAGCTTAGGTAGCGGACCTTACAATGAGCAGTTCTTC
clone size: .; D gene: .; J gene: TRBJ2-5; V gene: TRBV5-4; CDR3 protein: CASSLWQGETQYF; CDR3 DNA: TGTGCCAGCAGCTTGTGGCAGGGGGAGACCCAGTACTTC
clone size: .; D gene: .; J gene: TRBJ1-1; V gene: TRBV28; CDR3 protein: CASSPRRQNTEAFF; CDR3 DNA: TGTGCCAGCAGTCCTAGACGCCAGAACACTGAAGCTTTCTTT
clone size: .; D gene: TRBD2; J gene: TRBJ2-1; V gene: TRBV5-1; CDR3 protein: CASSLAEGLAYNEQFF; CDR3 DNA: TGCGCCAGCAGCTTGGCGGAAGGACTAGCATACAATGAGCAGTTCTTC
clone size: .; D gene: .; J gene: TRBJ1-3; V gene: TRBV5-1; CDR3 protein: CASSVDPGGRSGNTIYF; CDR3 DNA: TGCGCCAGCAGCGTAGACCCCGGGGGCCGCTCTGGAAACACCATATATTTT
clone size: .; D gene: TRBD2; J gene: TRBJ2-1; V gene: TRBV24-1; CDR3 protein: CATSDYTSGSRNEQFF; CDR3 DNA: TGTGCCACCAGTGATTATACTAGCGGGAGCCGCAATGAGCAGTTCTTC
clone size: .; D gene: .; J gene: TRBJ1-6; V gene: TRBV28; CDR3 protein: CASSLGRWRVGNSPLHF; CDR3 DNA: TGTGCCAGCAGTTTGGGGAGGTGGAGGGTGGGGAATTCACCCCTCCACTTT
clone size: .; D gene: TRBD1; J gene: TRBJ1-6; V gene: TRBV13; CDR3 protein: CASSPGQGENSPLHF; CDR3 DNA: TGTGCCAGCAGCCCGGGACAGGGGGAAAATTCACCCCTCCACTTT
clone size: .; D gene: .; J gene: TRBJ2-3; V gene: TRBV10-2; CDR3 protein: CASPQGREADTQYF; CDR3 DNA: TGCGCCAGTCCGCAAGGAAGGGAGGCAGATACGCAGTATTTT
clone size: .; D gene: .; J gene: TRBJ2-2; V gene: TRBV6-2/TRBV6-3; CDR3 protein: CASSKTGTLNTGELFF; CDR3 DNA: TGTGCCAGCAGTAAAACCGGGACGCTCAACACCGGGGAGCTGTTTTTT
clone size: .; D gene: .; J gene: TRBJ2-7; V gene: TRBV10-2; CDR3 protein: CASSEGYEQYF; CDR3 DNA: TGCGCCAGCAGTGAGGGGTACGAGCAGTACTTC
clone size: .; D gene: TRBD1; J gene: TRBJ2-7; V gene: TRBV5-6; CDR3 protein: CASSLDRGGVLGGEQYF; CDR3 DNA: TGTGCCAGCAGCCTAGACAGGGGGGGTGTTCTGGGTGGCGAGCAGTACTTC
clone size: .; D gene: .; J gene: TRBJ1-1; V gene: TRBV2; CDR3 protein: CASKRQVNTEAFF; CDR3 DNA: TGTGCCAGCAAGAGGCAGGTAAACACTGAAGCTTTCTTT
clone size: .; D gene: TRBD2; J gene: TRBJ2-2; V gene: TRBV5-4; CDR3 protein: CASSLVLAGGNTGELFF; CDR3 DNA: TGTGCCAGCAGCTTGGTTCTAGCGGGAGGGAACACCGGGGAGCTGTTTTTT
clone size: .; D gene: TRBD2; J gene: TRBJ2-1; V gene: TRBV7-2; CDR3 protein: CASSLAVAGGGNEQFF; CDR3 DNA: TGTGCCAGCAGCTTAGCGGTGGCGGGAGGGGGTAATGAGCAGTTCTTC
clone size: .; D gene: .; J gene: TRBJ2-5; V gene: TRBV6-5; CDR3 protein: CASSSDRTYQETQYF; CDR3 DNA: TGTGCCAGCAGCTCGGACAGAACCTACCAAGAGACCCAGTACTTC
clone size: .; D gene: .; J gene: TRBJ2-1; V gene: TRBV3-1/TRBV3-2; CDR3 protein: CASSQDMYGYEQFF; CDR3 DNA: TGTGCCAGCAGCCAAGATATGTATGGCTATGAGCAGTTCTTC
clone size: .; D gene: .; J gene: TRBJ1-6; V gene: TRBV28; CDR3 protein: CASSEDGVNLNSPLHF; CDR3 DNA: TGTGCCAGCAGTGAGGACGGAGTTAATTTAAATTCACCCCTCCACTTT
clone size: .; D gene: .; J gene: TRBJ2-3; V gene: TRBV6-6; CDR3 protein: CASSRPRVGTSTDTQYF; CDR3 DNA: TGTGCCAGCAGTCGCCCTCGTGTGGGAACCAGCACAGATACGCAGTATTTT
clone size: .; D gene: .; J gene: TRBJ2-1; V gene: TRBV29-1; CDR3 protein: CSVEDRTGSSYNEQFF; CDR3 DNA: TGCAGCGTTGAAGATCGTACAGGGAGCTCCTACAATGAGCAGTTCTTC
clone size: .; D gene: .; J gene: TRBJ2-7; V gene: TRBV2; CDR3 protein: CASRLDSLPGVSYEQYF; CDR3 DNA: TGTGCCAGCAGGCTAGACTCACTCCCTGGGGTTTCCTACGAGCAGTACTTC
clone size: .; D gene: TRBD1; J gene: TRBJ2-5; V gene: TRBV28; CDR3 protein: CASRQDRVRETQYF; CDR3 DNA: TGTGCCAGCAGACAGGACAGGGTGAGAGAGACCCAGTACTTC
clone size: .; D gene: .; J gene: TRBJ1-6; V gene: TRBV11-2; CDR3 protein: CASSPPWGTSPLHF; CDR3 DNA: TGTGCCAGCAGCCCACCCTGGGGGACTTCACCCCTCCACTTT
clone size: .; D gene: TRBD2; J gene: TRBJ2-1; V gene: TRBV9; CDR3 protein: CASSVGLAVYNEQFF; CDR3 DNA: TGTGCCAGCAGCGTAGGACTAGCGGTATACAATGAGCAGTTCTTC
clone size: .; D gene: TRBD2; J gene: TRBJ2-1; V gene: TRBV7-7; CDR3 protein: CASSPQAGGSYNEQFF; CDR3 DNA: TGTGCTAGCAGCCCCCAGGCGGGAGGGTCCTACAATGAGCAGTTCTTC
clone size: .; D gene: .; J gene: TRBJ1-4; V gene: TRBV27; CDR3 protein: CASSSAGTSNEKLFF; CDR3 DNA: TGTGCCAGCAGTTCCGCAGGAACCTCTAATGAAAAACTGTTTTTT
clone size: .; D gene: .; J gene: TRBJ1-2; V gene: TRBV29-1; CDR3 protein: CSVEGVGVWSYTF; CDR3 DNA: TGCAGCGTTGAAGGGGTGGGGGTTTGGAGCTACACCTTC
clone size: .; D gene: .; J gene: TRBJ1-3; V gene: TRBV10-2; CDR3 protein: CASSSDSGNTIYF; CDR3 DNA: TGCGCCAGCAGTTCGGACTCTGGAAACACCATATATTTT
clone size: .; D gene: .; J gene: TRBJ2-2; V gene: TRBV11-2; CDR3 protein: CASSLVPDNTGELFF; CDR3 DNA: TGTGCCAGCAGCTTAGTGCCTGATAACACCGGGGAGCTGTTTTTT
clone size: .; D gene: TRBD1; J gene: TRBJ1-6; V gene: TRBV10-3; CDR3 protein: CAISEAGGNSPLHF; CDR3 DNA: TGTGCCATCAGTGAAGCAGGGGGTAATTCACCCCTCCACTTT
clone size: .; D gene: TRBD2; J gene: TRBJ2-1; V gene: TRBV30; CDR3 protein: CAWSVSREAYNEQFF; CDR3 DNA: TGTGCCTGGAGTGTTAGTCGGGAGGCGTACAATGAGCAGTTCTTC
clone size: .; D gene: TRBD2; J gene: TRBJ2-7; V gene: TRBV3-1/TRBV3-2; CDR3 protein: CASSMSGRAAYEQYF; CDR3 DNA: TGTGCCAGCAGCATGAGCGGGAGGGCCGCCTACGAGCAGTACTTC
clone size: .; D gene: TRBD2; J gene: TRBJ2-7; V gene: TRBV7-9; CDR3 protein: CASSPAGGRSPYEQYF; CDR3 DNA: TGTGCCAGCAGCCCCGCGGGCGGGAGAAGCCCCTACGAGCAGTACTTC
clone size: .; D gene: TRBD2; J gene: TRBJ2-3; V gene: TRBV30; CDR3 protein: CASLASGSTDTQYF; CDR3 DNA: TGTGCCTCCCTCGCTAGCGGTAGCACAGATACGCAGTATTTT
clone size: .; D gene: .; J gene: TRBJ2-2; V gene: TRBV6-5; CDR3 protein: CASSSSGLDTGELFF; CDR3 DNA: TGTGCCAGCTCCTCGAGCGGGCTCGACACCGGGGAGCTGTTTTTT
clone size: .; D gene: TRBD2; J gene: TRBJ2-3; V gene: TRBV6-1; CDR3 protein: CASSEGSGRTDTQYF; CDR3 DNA: TGTGCCAGCAGTGAGGGTAGCGGGAGGACGGATACGCAGTATTTT
clone size: .; D gene: .; J gene: TRBJ1-2; V gene: TRBV11-1; CDR3 protein: CASSLASGNGYTF; CDR3 DNA: TGTGCCAGCAGCTTAGCGTCGGGGAATGGCTACACCTTC
clone size: .; D gene: .; J gene: TRBJ1-5; V gene: TRBV30; CDR3 protein: CAFSTGANQPQHF; CDR3 DNA: TGTGCCTTCTCAACGGGGGCCAATCAGCCCCAGCATTTT
clone size: .; D gene: .; J gene: TRBJ1-5; V gene: TRBV7-8; CDR3 protein: CASSPTSASRNQPQHF; CDR3 DNA: TGTGCCAGCAGCCCCACTTCTGCCAGCCGCAATCAGCCCCAGCATTTT
clone size: once; D gene: .; J gene: TRBJ1-2; V gene: TRBV27; CDR3 protein: CASSLLGRRGGHGYTF; CDR3 DNA: TGTGCCAGCAGTTTATTAGGGAGGAGGGGCGGTCATGGCTACACCTTC
clone size: .; D gene: .; J gene: TRBJ2-2; V gene: TRBV24-1; CDR3 protein: CATSTGLTGELFF; CDR3 DNA: TGTGCCACCAGCACAGGGCTAACCGGGGAGCTGTTTTTT
clone size: .; D gene: .; J gene: TRBJ2-2; V gene: TRBV28; CDR3 protein: CASSLSGTPNSRELFF; CDR3 DNA: TGTGCCAGCAGTTTATCTGGGACTCCCAACTCTCGGGAGCTGTTTTTT
clone size: .; D gene: .; J gene: TRBJ2-3; V gene: TRBV15; CDR3 protein: CATSRDVPGGGTDTQYF; CDR3 DNA: TGTGCCACCAGCAGAGATGTCCCCGGGGGCGGCACAGATACGCAGTATTTT
clone size: .; D gene: TRBD2; J gene: TRBJ2-1; V gene: TRBV6-5; CDR3 protein: CASRPGTSGDEQFF; CDR3 DNA: TGTGCCAGCAGACCCGGGACTAGCGGCGATGAGCAGTTCTTC
clone size: .; D gene: .; J gene: TRBJ2-1; V gene: TRBV5-1; CDR3 protein: CASRGGNEQFF; CDR3 DNA: TGCGCCAGCCGGGGAGGTAATGAGCAGTTCTTC
clone size: once; D gene: .; J gene: TRBJ1-6; V gene: TRBV27; CDR3 protein: CASSLYGGNSPLHF; CDR3 DNA: TGTGCCAGCAGTTTATACGGGGGGAATTCACCCCTCCACTTT
clone size: once; D gene: .; J gene: TRBJ2-6; V gene: TRBV2; CDR3 protein: CASSEIGRGAGANVLTF; CDR3 DNA: TGTGCCAGCAGTGAAATCGGGCGGGGAGCTGGGGCCAACGTCCTGACTTTC
clone size: .; D gene: .; J gene: TRBJ2-1; V gene: TRBV3-1/TRBV3-2; CDR3 protein: CASSQGWQGSSYNEQFF; CDR3 DNA: TGTGCCAGCAGCCAAGGATGGCAGGGGAGCTCCTACAATGAGCAGTTCTTC
clone size: .; D gene: .; J gene: TRBJ1-6; V gene: TRBV28; CDR3 protein: CASSLGRGGLYNSPLHF; CDR3 DNA: TGTGCCAGCAGTCTTGGGCGGGGGGGTTTGTATAATTCACCCCTCCACTTT
clone size: .; D gene: TRBD1; J gene: TRBJ1-4; V gene: TRBV18; CDR3 protein: CASSPRQGPNEKLFF; CDR3 DNA: TGTGCCAGCTCACCAAGACAGGGCCCCAATGAAAAACTGTTTTTT
clone size: .; D gene: TRBD1; J gene: TRBJ2-1; V gene: TRBV5-4; CDR3 protein: CASSLQGVNEQFF; CDR3 DNA: TGTGCCAGCAGCCTGCAGGGGGTCAATGAGCAGTTCTTC
clone size: .; D gene: .; J gene: TRBJ2-5; V gene: TRBV4-1; CDR3 protein: CASSQQGAETQYF; CDR3 DNA: TGCGCCAGCAGCCAGCAGGGTGCGGAGACCCAGTACTTC
clone size: .; D gene: TRBD2; J gene: TRBJ2-1; V gene: TRBV5-1; CDR3 protein: CASSLSGSGRANEQFF; CDR3 DNA: TGCGCCAGCAGCTTGTCGGGTAGCGGGAGAGCGAATGAGCAGTTCTTC
clone size: .; D gene: TRBD1; J gene: TRBJ2-2; V gene: TRBV5-1; CDR3 protein: CASSEMTGGSGELFF; CDR3 DNA: TGCGCCAGCAGCGAAATGACAGGGGGCTCCGGGGAGCTGTTTTTT
clone size: .; D gene: .; J gene: TRBJ2-3; V gene: TRBV6-6; CDR3 protein: CASSYGRQRPGNTQYF; CDR3 DNA: TGTGCCAGCAGTTACGGGCGACAGCGCCCCGGGAATACGCAGTATTTT
clone size: .; D gene: .; J gene: TRBJ1-4; V gene: TRBV14; CDR3 protein: CASSHRQVREKLFF; CDR3 DNA: TGTGCCAGCAGCCACAGACAGGTTCGGGAAAAACTGTTTTTT
clone size: .; D gene: TRBD2; J gene: TRBJ2-7; V gene: TRBV28; CDR3 protein: CASSLYRLAAKDEQYF; CDR3 DNA: TGTGCCAGCAGTTTATACCGGCTAGCGGCGAAGGACGAGCAGTACTTC